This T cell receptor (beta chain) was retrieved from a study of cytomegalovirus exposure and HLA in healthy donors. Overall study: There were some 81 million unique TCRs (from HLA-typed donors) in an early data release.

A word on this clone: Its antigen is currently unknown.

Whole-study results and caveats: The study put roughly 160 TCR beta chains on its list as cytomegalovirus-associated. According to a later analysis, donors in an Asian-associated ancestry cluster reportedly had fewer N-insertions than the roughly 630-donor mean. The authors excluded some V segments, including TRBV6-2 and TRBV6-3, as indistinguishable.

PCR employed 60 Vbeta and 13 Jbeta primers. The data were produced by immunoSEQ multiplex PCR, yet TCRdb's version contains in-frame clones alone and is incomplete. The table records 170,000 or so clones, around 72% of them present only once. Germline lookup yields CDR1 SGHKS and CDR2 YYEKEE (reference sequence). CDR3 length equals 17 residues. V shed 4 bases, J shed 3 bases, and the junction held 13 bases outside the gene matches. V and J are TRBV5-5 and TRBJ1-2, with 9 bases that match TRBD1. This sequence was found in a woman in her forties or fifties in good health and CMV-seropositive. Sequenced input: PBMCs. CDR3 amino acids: CASSQSRWTGVDYGYTF. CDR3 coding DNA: TGTGCCAGCAGCCAATCCCGATGGACAGGGGTAGACTATGGCTACACCTTC.